These 5 T cell receptor beta chains were all obtained from the same sample, sequenced in a study of T cell changes during pregnancy in multiple sclerosis. Profiling relied on immunoSEQ multiplex PCR, and the TCRdb table lists in-frame clones only, not all of them. The sample records 90,000 to 120,000 clones, under 95% being singletons. The sequenced sample was peripheral blood, obtained in the third trimester of pregnancy. All receptors derive from a female donor in good health, enrolled as a control in a pregnancy study.

The genes are TRBV4-1 and TRBJ2-7; 10 bases fit TRBD1. CDR3 length: 15 residues. Losses at the gene ends were 0 bases for V and 4 bases for J; bases not matched to a gene: 3. Germline V CDR1 and CDR2: MGHRA, YSYEKL. The CDR3 DNA reads TGCGCCAGCAGCCAAGACGACAGGGGGCCTTACGAGCAGTACTTC. It codes for CASSQDDRGPYEQYF.

V gene TRBV7-2 combines with J gene TRBJ2-7; a possible D gene is TRBD1 (6 bases). The CDR3 consists of 16 residues. Trimming shortened V by 5 bases and J by 3 bases, and 20 bases separated the two germline ends. Germline V lookup: CDR1 SGHTA, CDR2 FQGNSA. The DNA for the CDR3 is TGTGCCAGCAGCCTAACGCTGGGGATAGGGGGCTACGAGCAGTACTTC. This encodes CASSLTLGIGGYEQYF.

The chain uses TRBV10-3 and TRBJ1-2; 11 bases are shared with TRBD1. The V segment lost 3 bases and the J segment 1 base; nucleotides outside the gene matches: 7. The CDR3 sequence is 17 residues long. From germline, CDR1 is ENHRY and CDR2 SYGVKD. The CDR3 DNA reads TGTGCCATCAGTGACCTGGACAGGGGGCTGGGTAACTATGGCTACACCTTC. This translates into CAISDLDRGLGNYGYTF.

The chain employs TRBV19 and TRBJ2-6; maybe TRBD1 (6 bases). The germline CDR1 and CDR2 sequences are LNHDA and SQIVND (reference sequence). V was pared by 3 bases and J by 0 bases, with 9 bases between. The CDR3 has 16 amino acids. CDR3 nucleotides: TGTGCCAGTAGTATGGGGACAACCTCTGGGGCCAACGTCCTGACTTTC. This gives the protein CASSMGTTSGANVLTF. Full variable domain (missing parts from reference TRBV19 and TRBJ2-6): DGGITQSPKYLFRKEGQNVTLSCEQNLNHDAMYWYRQDPGQGLRLIYYSQIVNDFQKGDIAEGYSVSREKKESFPLTVTSAQKNPTAFYLCASSMGTTSGANVLTFGAGSRLTVL.

The chain couples TRBV11-2 to TRBJ2-3, with 8 bases identical to TRBD2. After removal of 5 bases from V and 0 bases from J, the junction contained 7 bases not matched to a gene. Looked up from germline, CDR1 is SGHAT and CDR2 is FQNNGV. The CDR3 covers 16 residues. In DNA form, the CDR3 reads TGTGCCAGCAGCCTAATGATAGCGGGGAGCACAGATACGCAGTATTTT. Encoded protein: CASSLMIAGSTDTQYF.